This T cell receptor (beta chain) was documented in a study of blood T cells in healthy people across ages. The V gene lost 6 bases and the J gene lost 3 bases, with 15 bases spanning the gap. The CDR3 consists of 15 residues. Through a sample-barcoded 5' primer and a J-beta primer mix, a second PCR was run for roughly 7 to 12 cycles. A single record per CDR3 protein comes from TCRdb applying MiXCR to the 5' RACE reads. The sample lists approximately 940,000 distinct CDR3 sequences, around 48% occurring once. The V gene is TRBV12-3 or TRBV12-4, the J gene TRBJ2-1, with D possibly matching TRBD2 (6 bases). The specimen was blood. The origin of this receptor is a young man in good health. The CDR3 reads CASRLGVRGYNEQFF. In DNA, the CDR3 is TGTGCCAGCAGGTTGGGGGTGCGGGGCTACAATGAGCAGTTCTTC.